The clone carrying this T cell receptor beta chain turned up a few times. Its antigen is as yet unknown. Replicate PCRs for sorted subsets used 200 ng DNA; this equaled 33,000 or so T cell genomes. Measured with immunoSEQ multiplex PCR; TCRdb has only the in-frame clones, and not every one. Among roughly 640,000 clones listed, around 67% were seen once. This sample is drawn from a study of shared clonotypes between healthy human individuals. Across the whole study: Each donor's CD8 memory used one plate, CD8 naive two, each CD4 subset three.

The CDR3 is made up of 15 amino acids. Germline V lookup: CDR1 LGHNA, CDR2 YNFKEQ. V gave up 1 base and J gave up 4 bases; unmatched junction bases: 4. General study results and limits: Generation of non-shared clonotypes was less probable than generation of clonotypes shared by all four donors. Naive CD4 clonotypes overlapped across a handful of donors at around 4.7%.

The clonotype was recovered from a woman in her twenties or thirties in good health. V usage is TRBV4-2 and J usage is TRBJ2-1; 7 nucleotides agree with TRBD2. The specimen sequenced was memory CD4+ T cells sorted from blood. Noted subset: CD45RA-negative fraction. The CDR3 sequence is CASSQGAGLYNEQFF. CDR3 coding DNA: TGTGCCAGCAGCCAAGGAGCGGGGCTTTACAATGAGCAGTTCTTC.